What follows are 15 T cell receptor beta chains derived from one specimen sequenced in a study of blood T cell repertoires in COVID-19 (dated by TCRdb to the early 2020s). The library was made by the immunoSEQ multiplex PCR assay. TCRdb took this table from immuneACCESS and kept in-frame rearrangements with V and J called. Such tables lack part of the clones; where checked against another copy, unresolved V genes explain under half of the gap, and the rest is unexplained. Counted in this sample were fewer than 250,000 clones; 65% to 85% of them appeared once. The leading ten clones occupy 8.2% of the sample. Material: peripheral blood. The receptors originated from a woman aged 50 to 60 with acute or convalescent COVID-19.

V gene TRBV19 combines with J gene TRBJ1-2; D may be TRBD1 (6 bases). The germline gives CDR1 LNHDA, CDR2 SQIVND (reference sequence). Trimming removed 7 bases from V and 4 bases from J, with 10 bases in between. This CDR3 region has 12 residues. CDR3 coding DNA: TGTGCCAGTAAGAGGGACACCTATGGCTACACCTTC. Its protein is CASKRDTYGYTF.

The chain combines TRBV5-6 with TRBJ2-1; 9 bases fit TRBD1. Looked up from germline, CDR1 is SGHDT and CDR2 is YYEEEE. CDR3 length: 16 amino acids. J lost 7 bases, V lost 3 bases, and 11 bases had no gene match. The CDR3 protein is CASSSRGQGAGNEQFF. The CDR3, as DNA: TGTGCCAGCAGCTCTCGGGGACAGGGAGCGGGGAATGAGCAGTTCTTC.

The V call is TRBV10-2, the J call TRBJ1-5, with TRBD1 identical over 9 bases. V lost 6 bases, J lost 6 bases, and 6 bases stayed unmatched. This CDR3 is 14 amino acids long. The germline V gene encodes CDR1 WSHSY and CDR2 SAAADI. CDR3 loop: CASSDGTGTQPQHF. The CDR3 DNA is TGCGCCAGCAGCGACGGGACAGGGACTCAGCCCCAGCATTTT.

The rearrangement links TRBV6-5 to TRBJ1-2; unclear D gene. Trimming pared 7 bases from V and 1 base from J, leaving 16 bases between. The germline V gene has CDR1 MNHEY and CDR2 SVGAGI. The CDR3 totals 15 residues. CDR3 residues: CASTLGRTYNYGYTF. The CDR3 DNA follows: TGTGCCAGCACCCTTGGACGGACTTATAACTATGGCTACACCTTC.

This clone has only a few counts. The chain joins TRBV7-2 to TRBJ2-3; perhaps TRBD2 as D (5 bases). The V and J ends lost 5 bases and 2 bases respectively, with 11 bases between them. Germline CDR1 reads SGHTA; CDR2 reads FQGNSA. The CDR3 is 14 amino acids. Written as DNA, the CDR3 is TGTGCCAGCAGCCAGGAGGACTCCACAGATACGCAGTATTTT. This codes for CASSQEDSTDTQYF.

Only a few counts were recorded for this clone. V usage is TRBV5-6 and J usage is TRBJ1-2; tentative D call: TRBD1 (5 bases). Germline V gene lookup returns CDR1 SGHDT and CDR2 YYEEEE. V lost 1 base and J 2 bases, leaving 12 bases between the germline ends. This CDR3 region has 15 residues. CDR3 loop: CASSLWQGPNYGYTF. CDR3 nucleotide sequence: TGTGCCAGCAGCTTGTGGCAGGGCCCCAACTATGGCTACACCTTC.

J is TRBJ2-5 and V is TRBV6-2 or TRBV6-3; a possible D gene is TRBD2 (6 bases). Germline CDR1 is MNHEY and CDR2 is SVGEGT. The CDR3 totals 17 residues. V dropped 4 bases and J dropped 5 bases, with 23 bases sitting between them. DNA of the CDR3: TGTGCCAGCAGTTCCTCCCGTTTTTCGGGAGCAGAGGAGACCCAGTACTTC. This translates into CASSSSRFSGAEETQYF.

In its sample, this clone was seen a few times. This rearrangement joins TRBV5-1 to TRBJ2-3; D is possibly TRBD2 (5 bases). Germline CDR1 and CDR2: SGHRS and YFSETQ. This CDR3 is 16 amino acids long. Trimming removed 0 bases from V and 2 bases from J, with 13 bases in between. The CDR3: CASSLEVRGPTDTQYF. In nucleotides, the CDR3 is TGCGCCAGCAGCTTGGAAGTCCGAGGGCCCACAGATACGCAGTATTTT.

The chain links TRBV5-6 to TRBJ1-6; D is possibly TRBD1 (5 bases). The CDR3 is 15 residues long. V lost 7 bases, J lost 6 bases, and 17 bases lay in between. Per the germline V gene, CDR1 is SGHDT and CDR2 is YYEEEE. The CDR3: CASERRGLINSPLHF. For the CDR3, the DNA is TGTGCCAGCGAGAGGAGGGGACTGATTAATTCACCCCTCCACTTT.

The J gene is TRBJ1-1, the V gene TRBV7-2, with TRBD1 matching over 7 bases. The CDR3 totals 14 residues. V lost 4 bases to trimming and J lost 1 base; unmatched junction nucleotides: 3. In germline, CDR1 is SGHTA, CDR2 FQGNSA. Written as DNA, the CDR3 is TGTGCCAGCAGCTCGCAGGGGGGGAACACTGAAGCTTTCTTT. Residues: CASSSQGGNTEAFF.

In DNA form, the CDR3 reads TGCGCCAGCAGCCCCGGACTAGCGGGAGACTACGAGCAGTACTTC. Translation gives CASSPGLAGDYEQYF. The chain employs TRBV5-1 and TRBJ2-7, with 13 bases aligning to TRBD2. Per germline, CDR1 SGHRS and CDR2 YFSETQ. The CDR3 runs 15 residues. With 4 bases clipped from V and 3 bases from J, the junction kept 4 bases outside the gene matches.

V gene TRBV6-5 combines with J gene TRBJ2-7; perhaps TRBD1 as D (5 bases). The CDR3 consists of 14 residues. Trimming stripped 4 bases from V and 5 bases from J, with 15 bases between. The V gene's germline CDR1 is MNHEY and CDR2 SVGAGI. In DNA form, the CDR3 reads TGTGCCAGCAGTTGGGGCCTCCGAGGCCACGAGCAGTACTTC. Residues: CASSWGLRGHEQYF.

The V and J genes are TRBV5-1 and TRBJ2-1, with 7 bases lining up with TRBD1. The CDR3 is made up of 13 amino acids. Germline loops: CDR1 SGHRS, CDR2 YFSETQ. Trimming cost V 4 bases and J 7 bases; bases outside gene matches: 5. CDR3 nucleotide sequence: TGCGCCAGCAGCCCACAACAGGGGAATGAGCAGTTCTTC. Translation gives CASSPQQGNEQFF.

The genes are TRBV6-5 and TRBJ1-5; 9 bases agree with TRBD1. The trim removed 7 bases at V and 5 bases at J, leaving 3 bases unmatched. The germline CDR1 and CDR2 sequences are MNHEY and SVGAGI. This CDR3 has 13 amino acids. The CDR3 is CASTRDRDQPQHF. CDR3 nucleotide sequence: TGTGCCAGCACCCGGGACAGGGATCAGCCCCAGCATTTT.

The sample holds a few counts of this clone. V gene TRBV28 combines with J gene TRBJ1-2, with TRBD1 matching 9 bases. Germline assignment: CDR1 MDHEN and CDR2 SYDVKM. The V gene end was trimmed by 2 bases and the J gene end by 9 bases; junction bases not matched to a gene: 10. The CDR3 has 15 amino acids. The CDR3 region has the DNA TGTGCCAGCAGTTTAATAGCGGGACAGGGAAGAAGCTACACCTTC. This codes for CASSLIAGQGRSYTF.